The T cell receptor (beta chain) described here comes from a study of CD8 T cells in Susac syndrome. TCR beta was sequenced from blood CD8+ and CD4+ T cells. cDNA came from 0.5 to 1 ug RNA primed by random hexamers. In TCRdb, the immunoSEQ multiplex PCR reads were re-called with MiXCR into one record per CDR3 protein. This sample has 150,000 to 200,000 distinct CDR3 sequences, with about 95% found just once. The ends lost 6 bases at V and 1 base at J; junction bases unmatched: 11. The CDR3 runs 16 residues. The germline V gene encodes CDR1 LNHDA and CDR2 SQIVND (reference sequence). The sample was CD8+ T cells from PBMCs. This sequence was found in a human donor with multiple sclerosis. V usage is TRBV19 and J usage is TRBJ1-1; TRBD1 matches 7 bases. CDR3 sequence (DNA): TGTGCCAGTAGGAACGAACGGCGGACAGGGAACACTGAAGCTTTCTTT. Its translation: CASRNERRTGNTEAFF. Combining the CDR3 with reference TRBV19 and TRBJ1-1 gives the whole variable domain DGGITQSPKYLFRKEGQNVTLSCEQNLNHDAMYWYRQDPGQGLRLIYYSQIVNDFQKGDIAEGYSVSREKKESFPLTVTSAQKNPTAFYLCASRNERRTGNTEAFFGQGTRLTVV.